A selection of T cell receptor beta chains follows, all from one sample in a study of T-cell reconstitution after alpha-beta-depleted transplantation in children. MiXCR was run by TCRdb on the PCR reads, yielding one entry per CDR3 protein. Of roughly 100,000 distinct CDR3 sequences listed, 7.5% to 9.5% are singletons. The sample in question was PBMCs, obtained before TCRalphabeta/CD19-depleted stem cell transplant. The receptors were sampled from a boy aged 2 to 10 with acute lymphoblastic leukemia, due to receive a stem cell transplant. Each CDR3 is given with its conserved first and last residue. A D gene is named only where the DNA matches it firmly. A row's size may be missing; if present it is once, few, many or a size class.

d_call: TRBD2
j_call: TRBJ2-3
v_call: TRBV7-2
clone_size: many
cdr3_nt: TGTGCCAGCGGGACTAGCGGGGGGGCAGGCACGCAGTATTTT
cdr3_aa: CASGTSGGAGTQYF

d_call: NA
j_call: TRBJ2-5
v_call: TRBV2
clone_size: many
cdr3_nt: TGTGCCAGCAGTGTAACGAGTGAGACCCAGTACTTC
cdr3_aa: CASSVTSETQYF

d_call: NA
j_call: TRBJ1-1
v_call: TRBV9
clone_size: many
cdr3_nt: TGTGCCAGCAGCCCCCCCGGGGGGCTTAGGGCTGAAGCTTTCTTT
cdr3_aa: CASSPPGGLRAEAFF

d_call: NA
j_call: TRBJ2-7
v_call: TRBV11-2
clone_size: many
cdr3_nt: TGTGCCACTCTCAAAGGTAACGAGCAGTACTTC
cdr3_aa: CATLKGNEQYF

d_call: TRBD2
j_call: TRBJ2-5
v_call: TRBV4-2
clone_size: NA
cdr3_nt: TGTGCCAGCAGCCAGGGGCGGGGGGGACAAGAGACCCAGTACTTC
cdr3_aa: CASSQGRGGQETQYF

d_call: TRBD1
j_call: TRBJ2-7
v_call: TRBV20-1
clone_size: few
cdr3_nt: TGCAGTGCTCTCCGGACAGGGAGGAACGAGCAGTACTTC
cdr3_aa: CSALRTGRNEQYF

d_call: NA
j_call: TRBJ1-5
v_call: TRBV12-3/TRBV12-4
clone_size: NA
cdr3_nt: TGTGCCAGGTGGTCGGGGGGACACGATAATCAGCCCCAGCATTTT
cdr3_aa: CARWSGGHDNQPQHF

d_call: TRBD2
j_call: TRBJ2-3
v_call: TRBV20-1
clone_size: many
cdr3_nt: TGCAGTGCTAGATCGGGGGGGACACACACAGATACGCAGTATTTT
cdr3_aa: CSARSGGTHTDTQYF

d_call: NA
j_call: TRBJ1-2
v_call: TRBV4-1
clone_size: many
cdr3_nt: TGCGCCAGCAGCCAAGATCCGGTTAACTATGGCTACACCTTC
cdr3_aa: CASSQDPVNYGYTF

d_call: TRBD1
j_call: TRBJ2-7
v_call: TRBV4-2
clone_size: many
cdr3_nt: TGTGCCAGCAGCCAGGACAGGGCCCAGACCTACGAGCAGTACTTC
cdr3_aa: CASSQDRAQTYEQYF

d_call: NA
j_call: TRBJ1-6
v_call: TRBV20-1
clone_size: many
cdr3_nt: TGCAGTGCTAGAGGGGCCGAGAATTCACCCCTCCACTTT
cdr3_aa: CSARGAENSPLHF

d_call: TRBD2
j_call: TRBJ2-3
v_call: TRBV20-1
clone_size: NA
cdr3_nt: TGCTGTGCTAGATCGCTGACTAGCGGGGGGGCGGATACGCAGTATTTT
cdr3_aa: CCARSLTSGGADTQYF

d_call: TRBD1
j_call: TRBJ1-3
v_call: TRBV4-2
clone_size: few
cdr3_nt: TGTGCCAGCAGCCAAGACCCCCCCCCGGGACAGGGAAACACCATATATTTT
cdr3_aa: CASSQDPPPGQGNTIYF

d_call: TRBD1
j_call: TRBJ2-7
v_call: TRBV7-2
clone_size: NA
cdr3_nt: TGTGCCAGCAGCCCCTACTGGGACAGGGGTGGGTTCTACGAGCAGTACTTC
cdr3_aa: CASSPYWDRGGFYEQYF

d_call: TRBD1
j_call: TRBJ2-7
v_call: TRBV5-1
clone_size: few
cdr3_nt: TGCGCCAGCAGCTTCCGCACCGACAGGGGGCGCGACGAGCAGTACTTC
cdr3_aa: CASSFRTDRGRDEQYF

d_call: NA
j_call: TRBJ2-6
v_call: TRBV5-1
clone_size: NA
cdr3_nt: TGCGCCAGCAGCACGTACAGGGCCGGGGCCAACGTCCTGACTTTC
cdr3_aa: CASSTYRAGANVLTF

d_call: NA
j_call: TRBJ1-2
v_call: TRBV7-6
clone_size: many
cdr3_nt: TGTGCCAGCAGCTTAGACAGGCTACTCTATGGCTACACCTTC
cdr3_aa: CASSLDRLLYGYTF

d_call: NA
j_call: TRBJ2-5
v_call: TRBV6-4
clone_size: NA
cdr3_nt: TGTGCCAGCAGTGACCGTGGCGGGGGCCCGGAGACCCAGTACTTC
cdr3_aa: CASSDRGGGPETQYF

d_call: NA
j_call: TRBJ2-6
v_call: TRBV6-1
clone_size: few
cdr3_nt: TGTGCCAGCACGGTCACGGGTGGGGCCAACGTCCTGACTTTC
cdr3_aa: CASTVTGGANVLTF

d_call: NA
j_call: TRBJ1-1
v_call: TRBV5-5
clone_size: NA
cdr3_nt: TGTGCCAGCAGCCGCAGAAACGAGGGGAACACTGAAGCTTTCTTT
cdr3_aa: CASSRRNEGNTEAFF

d_call: TRBD1
j_call: TRBJ1-2
v_call: TRBV28
clone_size: few
cdr3_nt: TGTGCCAGCAGACCGGGACAGCTATATGGCTACACCTTC
cdr3_aa: CASRPGQLYGYTF

d_call: NA
j_call: TRBJ2-2
v_call: TRBV6-5
clone_size: few
cdr3_nt: TGTGCCAGCAGTTACTCGATACAGGGGAACACCGGGGAGCTGTTTTTT
cdr3_aa: CASSYSIQGNTGELFF

d_call: TRBD2
j_call: TRBJ2-5
v_call: TRBV7-8
clone_size: NA
cdr3_nt: TGTGCCAGCAGCTTAGGGGCGGGGGGTTACCAAGAGACCCAGTACTTC
cdr3_aa: CASSLGAGGYQETQYF

d_call: NA
j_call: TRBJ2-5
v_call: TRBV24-1
clone_size: NA
cdr3_nt: TGTGCCACCAGGGAAAGGGGGGAGACCCAGTACTTC
cdr3_aa: CATRERGETQYF

d_call: NA
j_call: TRBJ2-1
v_call: TRBV7-8
clone_size: few
cdr3_nt: TGTGCCAGCAGAACCGGGGGGGATGGACAGGTCTCCTACAATGAGCAGTTCTTC
cdr3_aa: CASRTGGDGQVSYNEQFF

d_call: NA
j_call: TRBJ2-1
v_call: TRBV5-8
clone_size: many
cdr3_nt: TGTGCCAGCAGCACCCTCCGGGACTCAAATGAGCAGTTCTTC
cdr3_aa: CASSTLRDSNEQFF

d_call: NA
j_call: TRBJ1-1
v_call: TRBV7-2
clone_size: few
cdr3_nt: TGTGCCAGCAGCTTAGCGCCAAGGGCCACTGAAGCTTTCTTT
cdr3_aa: CASSLAPRATEAFF

d_call: NA
j_call: TRBJ1-1
v_call: TRBV28
clone_size: many
cdr3_nt: TGTGCCAGCAGTCCAGGGATCATGAACACTGAAGCTTTCTTT
cdr3_aa: CASSPGIMNTEAFF

d_call: NA
j_call: TRBJ1-2
v_call: TRBV5-8
clone_size: few
cdr3_nt: TGTGCCAGCAGCTTTAGAGTTGCGGGTCCCTATGGCTACACCTTC
cdr3_aa: CASSFRVAGPYGYTF

d_call: NA
j_call: TRBJ2-2
v_call: TRBV24-1
clone_size: many
cdr3_nt: TGTGCCACCAGTGATTTATTGACCGGGGAGCTGTTTTTT
cdr3_aa: CATSDLLTGELFF

d_call: NA
j_call: TRBJ2-7
v_call: TRBV5-1
clone_size: NA
cdr3_nt: TGCGCCAGCAGCAACCCAGGGGTTGGTGGCGAGCAGTACTTC
cdr3_aa: CASSNPGVGGEQYF

d_call: NA
j_call: TRBJ2-7
v_call: TRBV6-5
clone_size: few
cdr3_nt: TGTGCCAGCATGGGGCAGGGGAACGAGCAGTACTTC
cdr3_aa: CASMGQGNEQYF

d_call: NA
j_call: TRBJ1-2
v_call: TRBV12-3/TRBV12-4
clone_size: few
cdr3_nt: TGTGCCAGCAGTTTCGGGGGGGCCGGTCCAAATGGCTACACCTTC
cdr3_aa: CASSFGGAGPNGYTF

d_call: NA
j_call: TRBJ2-6
v_call: TRBV4-2
clone_size: NA
cdr3_nt: TGTGCCAGCAGCCAAGGAGGAGGGGCTGGGGCCAACGTCCTGACTTTC
cdr3_aa: CASSQGGGAGANVLTF

d_call: NA
j_call: TRBJ1-2
v_call: TRBV4-2
clone_size: few
cdr3_nt: TGTGCCAGCAGCCAAGACAGGGTTAAGGATGGCTACACCTTC
cdr3_aa: CASSQDRVKDGYTF

d_call: NA
j_call: TRBJ1-6
v_call: TRBV25-1
clone_size: many
cdr3_nt: TGTGCCAGCAGTGTGGGGAATCCCAGTTCACCCCTCCACTTT
cdr3_aa: CASSVGNPSSPLHF

d_call: NA
j_call: TRBJ2-2
v_call: TRBV3-1
clone_size: NA
cdr3_nt: TGTGCCAGCAGCCAACGAGTACCTCTTAGCGACCAAAACACCGGGGAGCTGTTTTTT
cdr3_aa: CASSQRVPLSDQNTGELFF

d_call: TRBD2
j_call: TRBJ2-7
v_call: TRBV15
clone_size: few
cdr3_nt: TGTGCCACCAGCAGACCCACGGCTAGGGGAGGGAGAATTGTATACGAGCAGTACTTC
cdr3_aa: CATSRPTARGGRIVYEQYF

d_call: TRBD1
j_call: TRBJ2-7
v_call: TRBV11-1
clone_size: NA
cdr3_nt: TGTGCCAGCAGCCCCCTGACAGGGGGCCTTATAAGCTCCTACGAGCAGTACTTC
cdr3_aa: CASSPLTGGLISSYEQYF

d_call: NA
j_call: TRBJ2-3
v_call: TRBV29-1
clone_size: few
cdr3_nt: TGCAGCGTAGGGTGGGGGGCAGGGAATACGCAGTATTTT
cdr3_aa: CSVGWGAGNTQYF

d_call: NA
j_call: TRBJ2-5
v_call: TRBV11-2
clone_size: many
cdr3_nt: TGTGCCAGCAGCTCGGGAGTGGGGATCCAAGAGACCCAGTACTTC
cdr3_aa: CASSSGVGIQETQYF

d_call: NA
j_call: TRBJ2-3
v_call: TRBV21-1
clone_size: NA
cdr3_nt: TGTGCCAGCAGCAAAGAGGATCAGGGGGCGAGCGCAGATACGCAGTATTTT
cdr3_aa: CASSKEDQGASADTQYF

d_call: NA
j_call: TRBJ1-2
v_call: TRBV10-3
clone_size: few
cdr3_nt: TGTGCCATCAGCCCGGACAGTAACTATGGCTACACCTTC
cdr3_aa: CAISPDSNYGYTF

d_call: NA
j_call: TRBJ2-7
v_call: TRBV10-2
clone_size: many
cdr3_nt: TGCGCCAGCAGTAGCGACGAGTCCTACGAGCAGTACTTC
cdr3_aa: CASSSDESYEQYF

d_call: NA
j_call: TRBJ1-2
v_call: TRBV25-1
clone_size: few
cdr3_nt: TGTGCCAGCAGTGACCTCCCCGGGCCGGGGGGGCCCTATGGCTACACCTTC
cdr3_aa: CASSDLPGPGGPYGYTF

d_call: NA
j_call: TRBJ2-7
v_call: TRBV7-9
clone_size: NA
cdr3_nt: TGTGCCAGCAGCTTATCCGAGTCCGGGACAAGGTACTACGAGCAGTACTTC
cdr3_aa: CASSLSESGTRYYEQYF

d_call: NA
j_call: TRBJ2-7
v_call: TRBV4-1
clone_size: many
cdr3_nt: TGCGCCAGCAGCCAAGTGGGGAGCTACCACGAGCAGTACTTC
cdr3_aa: CASSQVGSYHEQYF